This T cell receptor beta chain was captured in a study of T cells after somatic rescue of genetic block. Assay used: immunoSEQ multiplex PCR; TCRdb lists only in-frame clones, some missing. The data hold some 90,000 clones, with 80% to 90% observed a single time. Trimming removed 4 bases from V and 3 bases from J, with 10 bases in between. The CDR3 has 13 amino acids. Germline V lookup: CDR1 SGHRS, CDR2 YFSETQ. The chain couples TRBV5-1 to TRBJ1-1, with a weak D call TRBD1 (5 bases). This clonotype was obtained from a woman aged 18-29 years. The sample consisted of peripheral blood mononuclear cells (PBMCs). The CDR3, as DNA: TGCGCCAGCAGCCCGGGGGGGTACACTGAAGCTTTCTTT. As protein: CASSPGGYTEAFF.